This TCR beta chain was recorded in a study of blood T cells in healthy people across ages. Overall study results and limits: Roughly linear age-related decline in beta diversity appeared, significant by age roughly 40. In the absence of known donor CMV status, changes in expanded clonotypes were possibly confounded.

CDR1 LNHNV and CDR2 YYDKDF come from the germline V gene (reference sequence). V lost 1 base and J 5 bases, leaving 9 bases between the germline ends. The CDR3 consists of 14 residues. With a J-beta primer mix and a sample-barcoded 5' primer, a second PCR ran roughly 7 to 11 cycles. MiXCR, run by TCRdb on the 5' RACE reads, gives a single entry per CDR3 protein. The sample lists 550,000 to 750,000 distinct CDR3 sequences, approximately 21% occurring once. As regards this clonotype: Its specificity is unknown.

The sequence was collected from a man in his 70s in good health. The chain carries TRBV15 and TRBJ1-5; D remains unclear. The sample was blood. The CDR3 here is CATSRVGLDQPQHF. CDR3 coding DNA: TGTGCCACCAGCAGAGTAGGACTTGATCAGCCCCAGCATTTT.